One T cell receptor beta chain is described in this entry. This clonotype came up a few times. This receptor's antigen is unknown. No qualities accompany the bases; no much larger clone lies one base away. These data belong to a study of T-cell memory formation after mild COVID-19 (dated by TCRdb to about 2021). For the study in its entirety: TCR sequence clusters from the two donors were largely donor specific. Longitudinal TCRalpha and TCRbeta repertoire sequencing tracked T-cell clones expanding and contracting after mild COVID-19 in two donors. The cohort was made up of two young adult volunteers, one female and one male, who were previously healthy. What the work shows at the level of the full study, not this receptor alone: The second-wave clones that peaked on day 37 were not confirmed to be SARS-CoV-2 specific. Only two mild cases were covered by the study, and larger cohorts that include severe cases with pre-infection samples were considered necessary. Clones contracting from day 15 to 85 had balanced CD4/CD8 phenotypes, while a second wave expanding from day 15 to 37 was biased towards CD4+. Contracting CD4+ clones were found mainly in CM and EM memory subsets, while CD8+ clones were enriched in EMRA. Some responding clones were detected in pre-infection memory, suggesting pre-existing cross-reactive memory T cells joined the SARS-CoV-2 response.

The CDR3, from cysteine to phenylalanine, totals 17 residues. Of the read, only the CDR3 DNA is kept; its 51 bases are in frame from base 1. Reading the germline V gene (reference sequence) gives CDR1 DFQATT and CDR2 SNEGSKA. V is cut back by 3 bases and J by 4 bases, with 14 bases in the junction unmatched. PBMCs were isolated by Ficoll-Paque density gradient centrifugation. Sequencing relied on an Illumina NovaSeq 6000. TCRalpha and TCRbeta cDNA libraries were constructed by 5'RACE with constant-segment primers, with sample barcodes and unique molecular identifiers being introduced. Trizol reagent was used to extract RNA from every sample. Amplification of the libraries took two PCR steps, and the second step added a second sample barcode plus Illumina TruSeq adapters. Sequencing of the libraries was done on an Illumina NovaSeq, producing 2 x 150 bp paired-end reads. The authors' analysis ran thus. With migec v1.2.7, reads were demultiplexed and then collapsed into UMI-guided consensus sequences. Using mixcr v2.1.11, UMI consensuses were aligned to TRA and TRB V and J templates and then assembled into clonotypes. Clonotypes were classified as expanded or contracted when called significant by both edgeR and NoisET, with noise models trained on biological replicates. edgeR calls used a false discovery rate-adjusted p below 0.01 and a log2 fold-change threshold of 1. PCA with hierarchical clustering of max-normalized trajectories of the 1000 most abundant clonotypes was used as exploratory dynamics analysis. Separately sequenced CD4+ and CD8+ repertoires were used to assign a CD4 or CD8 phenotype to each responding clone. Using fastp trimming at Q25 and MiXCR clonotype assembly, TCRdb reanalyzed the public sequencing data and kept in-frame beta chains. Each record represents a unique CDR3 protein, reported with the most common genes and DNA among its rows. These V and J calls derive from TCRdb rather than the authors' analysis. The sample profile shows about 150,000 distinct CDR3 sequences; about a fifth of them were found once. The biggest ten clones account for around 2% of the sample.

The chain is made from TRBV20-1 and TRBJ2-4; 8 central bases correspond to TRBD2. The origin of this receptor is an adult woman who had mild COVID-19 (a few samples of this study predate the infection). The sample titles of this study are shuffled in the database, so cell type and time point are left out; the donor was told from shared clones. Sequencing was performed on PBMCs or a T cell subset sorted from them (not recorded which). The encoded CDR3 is CSARVAGGLGIKNIQYF. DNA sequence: TGCAGTGCTAGGGTGGCGGGAGGCCTGGGGATTAAAAACATTCAGTACTTC.